This T cell receptor (beta chain) was sequenced during a study of blood T cell repertoires in COVID-19. Study details: Samples taken during acute and convalescent COVID-19 were collected in the United States, Italy and Spain. Sources were T cells, B-cell-depleted T cells, or PBMCs; the material itself was cDNA or gDNA.

Per the germline V gene, CDR1 is SGHTA and CDR2 is FQGNSA. V lost 2 bases and J lost 2; bases outside the gene matches: 3. This CDR3 has 15 residues. Original processing notes: Reference gene primers were amplified, and this amplification served to estimate nucleated cell counts. Generated by immunoSEQ multiplex PCR, the TCRdb table keeps only in-frame clones and is missing some. Clonal size and the V and J genes are those of that table, whereas D and trimming came from the DNA. The repertoire holds 73,000 or so clones, with roughly 88% as singletons. V gene TRBV7-2 combines with J gene TRBJ2-1, with TRBD2 identical over 7 bases. The sequencing sample was made of peripheral blood. The source is a man aged 25 to 45 with acute or convalescent COVID-19. CDR3 DNA: TGTGCCAGCAGCTTAACTAGCGATACCTACAATGAGCAGTTCTTC. Its protein product is CASSLTSDTYNEQFF. The entire variable domain, with the rest obtained from reference TRBV7-2 and TRBJ2-1, is as follows: GAGVSQSPSNKVTEKGKDVELRCDPISGHTALYWYRQSLGQGLEFLIYFQGNSAPDKSGLPSDRFSAERTGGSVSTLTIQRTQQEDSAVYLCASSLTSDTYNEQFFGPGTRLTVL.